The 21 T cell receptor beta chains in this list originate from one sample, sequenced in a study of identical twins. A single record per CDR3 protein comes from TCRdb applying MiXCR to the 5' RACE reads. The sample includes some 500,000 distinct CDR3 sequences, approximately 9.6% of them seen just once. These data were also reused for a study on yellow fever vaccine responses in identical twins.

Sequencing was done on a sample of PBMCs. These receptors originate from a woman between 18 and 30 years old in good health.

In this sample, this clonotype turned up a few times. This chain's CDR3 is CATSDTDYNEQFF. CDR3 nucleotide sequence: TGTGCCACCAGTGATACTGACTACAATGAGCAGTTCTTC. This rearrangement joins TRBV24-1 to TRBJ2-1; D is unresolved. The CDR3 has 13 residues. Trimming took off 3 bases at V and 3 bases at J, with 5 bases between the two ends. Looked up from germline, CDR1 is KGHDR and CDR2 is SFDVKD.

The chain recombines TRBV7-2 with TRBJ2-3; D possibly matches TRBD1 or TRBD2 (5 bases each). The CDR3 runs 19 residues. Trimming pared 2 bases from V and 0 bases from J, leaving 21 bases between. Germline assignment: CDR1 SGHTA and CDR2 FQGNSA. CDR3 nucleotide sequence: TGTGCCAGCAGCTTAACGGGGCGTGGTGGAGGACCTAGCACAGATACGCAGTATTTT. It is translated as CASSLTGRGGGPSTDTQYF.

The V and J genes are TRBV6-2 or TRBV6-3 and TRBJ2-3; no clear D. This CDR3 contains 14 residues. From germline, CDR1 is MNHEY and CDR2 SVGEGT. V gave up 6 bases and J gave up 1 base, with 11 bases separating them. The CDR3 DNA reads TGTGCCAGCAGCCGACGGGTTGGCACAGATACGCAGTATTTT. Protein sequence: CASSRRVGTDTQYF.

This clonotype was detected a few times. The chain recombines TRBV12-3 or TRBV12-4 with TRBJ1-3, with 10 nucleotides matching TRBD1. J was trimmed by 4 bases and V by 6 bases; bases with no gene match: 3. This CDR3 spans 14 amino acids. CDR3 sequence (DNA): TGTGCCAGCAGGGGACAGGGGAAAGGAAACACCATATATTTT. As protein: CASRGQGKGNTIYF.

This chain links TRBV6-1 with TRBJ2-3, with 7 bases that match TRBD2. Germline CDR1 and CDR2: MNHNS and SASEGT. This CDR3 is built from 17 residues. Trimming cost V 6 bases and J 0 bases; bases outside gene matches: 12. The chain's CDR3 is CASRPPLAAASTDTQYF. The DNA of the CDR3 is TGTGCCAGCAGACCTCCCCTAGCGGCCGCTAGCACAGATACGCAGTATTTT.

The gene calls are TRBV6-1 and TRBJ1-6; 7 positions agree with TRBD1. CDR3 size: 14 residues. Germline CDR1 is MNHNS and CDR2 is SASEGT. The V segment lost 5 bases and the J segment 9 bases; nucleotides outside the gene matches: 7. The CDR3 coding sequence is TGTGCCAGCAGTCCGGACAGGAAAATTTCACCCCTCCACTTT. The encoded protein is CASSPDRKISPLHF.

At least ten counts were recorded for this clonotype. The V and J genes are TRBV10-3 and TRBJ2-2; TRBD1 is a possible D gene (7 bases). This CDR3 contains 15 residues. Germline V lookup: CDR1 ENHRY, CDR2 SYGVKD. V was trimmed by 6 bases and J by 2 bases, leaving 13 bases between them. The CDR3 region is CAIREGQLNTGELFF. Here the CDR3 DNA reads TGTGCCATCAGGGAGGGACAGCTAAACACCGGGGAGCTGTTTTTT.

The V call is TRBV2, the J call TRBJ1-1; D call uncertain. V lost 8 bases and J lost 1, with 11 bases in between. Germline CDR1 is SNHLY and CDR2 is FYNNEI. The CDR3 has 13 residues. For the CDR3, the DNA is TGTGCCAGCTACCGAGACGGGAACACTGAAGCTTTCTTT. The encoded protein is CASYRDGNTEAFF.

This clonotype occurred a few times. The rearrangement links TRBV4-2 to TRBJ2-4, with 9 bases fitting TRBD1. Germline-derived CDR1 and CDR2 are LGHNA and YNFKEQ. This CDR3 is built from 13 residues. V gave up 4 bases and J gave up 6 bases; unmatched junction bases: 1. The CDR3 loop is CASSLGQGNIQYF. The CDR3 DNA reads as TGTGCCAGCAGCCTGGGACAGGGAAACATTCAGTACTTC.

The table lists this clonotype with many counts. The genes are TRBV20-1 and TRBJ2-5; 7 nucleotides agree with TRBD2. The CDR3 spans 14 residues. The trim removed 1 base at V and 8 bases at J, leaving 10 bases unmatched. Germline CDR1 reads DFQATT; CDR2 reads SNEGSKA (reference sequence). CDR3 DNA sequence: TGCAGTGCTAGAGTGGCTAGCGGAGCCGAAACCCAGTACTTC. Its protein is CSARVASGAETQYF.

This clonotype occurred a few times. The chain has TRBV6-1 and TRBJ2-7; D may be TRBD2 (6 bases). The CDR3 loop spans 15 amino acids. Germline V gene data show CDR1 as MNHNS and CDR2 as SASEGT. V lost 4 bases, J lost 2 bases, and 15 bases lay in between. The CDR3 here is CASSAPRRGPYEQYF. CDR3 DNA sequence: TGTGCCAGCAGTGCCCCCAGGAGGGGACCCTACGAGCAGTACTTC.

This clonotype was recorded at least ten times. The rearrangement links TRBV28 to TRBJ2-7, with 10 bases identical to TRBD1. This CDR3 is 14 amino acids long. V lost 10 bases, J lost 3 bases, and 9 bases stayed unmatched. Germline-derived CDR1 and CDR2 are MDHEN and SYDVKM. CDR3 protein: CATHLRTGGYEQYF. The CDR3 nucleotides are TGTGCCACCCACTTACGGACAGGGGGCTACGAGCAGTACTTC.

The CDR3 DNA sequence: TGTGCCAGCAGCTTAAACCCTAGCGGGGGGGTCACAGATACGCAGTATTTT. Translation: CASSLNPSGGVTDTQYF. J is TRBJ2-3 and V is TRBV11-2, with 12 bases fitting TRBD2. This CDR3 is 17 amino acids long. Germline V gives CDR1 SGHAT, CDR2 FQNNGV. V lost 2 bases and J lost 2; bases outside the gene matches: 5. The entire variable domain, with the rest obtained from reference TRBV11-2 and TRBJ2-3, is as follows: EAGVAQSPRYKIIEKRQSVAFWCNPISGHATLYWYQQILGQGPKLLIQFQNNGVVDDSQLPKDRFSAERLKGVDSTLKIQPAKLEDSAVYLCASSLNPSGGVTDTQYFGPGTRLTVL.

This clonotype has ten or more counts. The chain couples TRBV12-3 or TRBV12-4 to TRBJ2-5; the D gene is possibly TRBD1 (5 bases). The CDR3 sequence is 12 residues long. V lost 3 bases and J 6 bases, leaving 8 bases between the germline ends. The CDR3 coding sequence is TGTGCCAGCAGTTTTACAGGAAAGACCCAGTACTTC. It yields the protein CASSFTGKTQYF.

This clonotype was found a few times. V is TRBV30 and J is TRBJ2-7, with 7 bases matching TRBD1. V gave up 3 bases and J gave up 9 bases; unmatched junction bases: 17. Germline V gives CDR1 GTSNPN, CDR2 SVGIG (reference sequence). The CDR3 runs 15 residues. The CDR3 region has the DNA TGTGCCTGGAGGAGGGGGCTCGACAGGGAAAACGTGCAGTACTTC. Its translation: CAWRRGLDRENVQYF.

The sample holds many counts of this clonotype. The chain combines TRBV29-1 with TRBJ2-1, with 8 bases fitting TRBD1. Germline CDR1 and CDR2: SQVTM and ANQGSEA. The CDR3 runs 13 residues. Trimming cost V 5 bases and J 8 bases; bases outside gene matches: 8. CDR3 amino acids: CSVNTGGFHEQFF. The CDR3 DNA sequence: TGCAGCGTTAACACAGGGGGGTTCCATGAGCAGTTCTTC.

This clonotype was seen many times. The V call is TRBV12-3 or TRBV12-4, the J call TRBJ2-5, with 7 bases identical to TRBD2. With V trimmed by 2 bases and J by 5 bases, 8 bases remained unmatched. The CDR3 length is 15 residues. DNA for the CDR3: TGTGCCAGCAGTTTAACCAGCGGGGCGCCGGAGACCCAGTACTTC. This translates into CASSLTSGAPETQYF.

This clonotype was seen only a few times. The CDR3 reads CASSLRGQGATDTQYF. The CDR3 DNA follows: TGTGCCAGCAGCTTACGTGGACAGGGGGCTACAGATACGCAGTATTTT. The chain combines TRBV7-8 with TRBJ2-3; the match to TRBD1 covers 11 bases. Germline V CDR1 and CDR2: SGHVS, FQNEAQ. Trimming removed 2 bases from V and 3 bases from J; junction bases left unmatched: 4. The CDR3 is 16 residues long.

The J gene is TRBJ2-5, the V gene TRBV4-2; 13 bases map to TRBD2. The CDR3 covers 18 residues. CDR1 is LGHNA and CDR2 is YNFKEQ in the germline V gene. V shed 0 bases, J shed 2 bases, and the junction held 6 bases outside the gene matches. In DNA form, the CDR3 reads TGTGCCAGCAGCCAAGAGGGCCTACTAGCGGGGGGGCAAGAGACCCAGTACTTC. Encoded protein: CASSQEGLLAGGQETQYF.

The chain's CDR3 is CASSQVQSETLNIQYF. CDR3 nucleotides: TGCGCCAGCAGCCAAGTACAGTCCGAGACGTTAAACATTCAGTACTTC. The V call is TRBV4-3, the J call TRBJ2-4, with no clear D. This CDR3 has 16 amino acids. The germline V gene encodes CDR1 LGHNA and CDR2 YSLEER. The V gene lost 1 base and the J gene lost 6 bases, with 16 bases spanning the gap.

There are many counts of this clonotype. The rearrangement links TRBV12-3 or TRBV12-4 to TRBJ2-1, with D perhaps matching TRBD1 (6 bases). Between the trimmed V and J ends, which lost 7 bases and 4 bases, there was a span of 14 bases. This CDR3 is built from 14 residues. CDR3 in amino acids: CASTRTAIYNEQFF. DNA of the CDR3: TGTGCCAGCACCCGGACAGCGATTTACAATGAGCAGTTCTTC.